These T cell receptor beta chains were read from a single sample in a study of CD8+CD57+ T cells in acquired aplastic anemia. MiXCR was run by TCRdb on the reads, yielding one entry per CDR3 protein. The sample lists a few hundred thousand distinct CDR3 sequences; under 65% were seen once. Sequences were obtained from sorted CD4+, CD8+, or CD8+CD57+ T cells (not recorded which) from PBMCs. The receptors were sampled from a human donor in good health. The CDR3 runs from the conserved cysteine through the conserved F or W. The D gene is left open where the match is weak. Clone size, where shown, is once, few, many, or a class for clones that have expanded.

J gene,V gene,D gene,clone size,CDR3 protein,CDR3 DNA
TRBJ2-7,TRBV7-8,NA,NA,CASSLAGGTSYEQYF,TGTGCCAGCAGCTTAGCGGGGGGAACCTCCTACGAGCAGTACTTC
TRBJ1-6,TRBV12-3/TRBV12-4,NA,NA,CASTQRNSPLHF,TGTGCCAGCACCCAGAGGAATTCACCCCTCCACTTT
TRBJ1-1,TRBV19,TRBD1,NA,CASSIWGTGNTEAFF,TGTGCCAGTAGTATTTGGGGGACAGGGAACACTGAAGCTTTCTTT
TRBJ2-1,TRBV11-3,NA,many,CASSADRNSYNEQFF,TGTGCCAGCAGCGCCGACAGAAACTCCTACAATGAGCAGTTCTTC
TRBJ2-7,TRBV19,NA,NA,CAISIVGSNYEQYF,TGTGCCATTAGTATAGTTGGCAGCAATTACGAACAGTACTTC
TRBJ1-5,TRBV20-1,NA,NA,CSARSSVNGNQPQHF,TGCAGTGCTAGAAGCAGCGTAAATGGCAATCAGCCCCAGCATTTT
TRBJ1-1,TRBV10-1,NA,few,CASSRNRDGTEAFF,TGCGCCAGCAGCAGAAACAGGGATGGGACTGAAGCTTTCTTT
TRBJ2-5,TRBV7-3,NA,many,CASSSLGSGNQETQYF,TGTGCCAGCAGCTCCCTGGGAAGCGGCAACCAAGAGACCCAGTACTTC
TRBJ2-3,TRBV5-1,NA,NA,CASSFRPGDTDTQYF,TGCGCCAGCAGCTTTAGACCGGGGGACACAGATACGCAGTATTTT
TRBJ1-5,TRBV7-8,NA,once,CASSLAGQGVDQPQHF,TGTGCCAGCAGCTTGGCAGGGCAGGGTGTGGATCAGCCCCAGCATTTT
TRBJ1-1,TRBV11-2,NA,many,CASSLVTPGTVDLNTEAFF,TGTGCCAGCAGCTTAGTTACCCCCGGGACGGTTGACCTGAACACTGAAGCTTTCTTT
TRBJ2-7,TRBV19,TRBD1,NA,CASSTALGQDPYEQYF,TGTGCCAGTAGTACGGCCCTGGGACAGGATCCCTACGAGCAGTACTTC
TRBJ2-1,TRBV9,TRBD1,NA,CASSVGTGFF,TGTGCCAGCAGCGTAGGGACAGGGTTCTTC
TRBJ1-6,TRBV9,NA,few,CASSVGPGVNSPLHF,TGTGCCAGCAGCGTAGGGCCAGGGGTCAATTCACCCCTCCACTTT
TRBJ2-7,TRBV24-1,TRBD1,NA,CATSPRDRGVGEQYF,TGTGCCACCAGTCCCCGGGACAGGGGAGTGGGCGAGCAGTACTTC
TRBJ1-2,TRBV29-1,NA,NA,CSVVTVYGYTF,TGCAGCGTTGTGACAGTCTATGGCTACACCTTC
TRBJ1-3,TRBV9,NA,few,CASGIARSGNTIYF,TGTGCCAGCGGAATTGCACGCTCTGGAAACACCATATATTTT
TRBJ1-6,TRBV5-1,NA,NA,CASSLGGTNSPLHF,TGCGCCAGCAGCTTAGGGGGGACCAATTCACCCCTCCACTTT
TRBJ2-7,TRBV2,NA,NA,CASSYSMASYGRYF,TGTGCCAGCAGTTACTCGATGGCCTCCTACGGACGGTACTTC
TRBJ2-5,TRBV20-1,TRBD1,many,CSARPRPGQGYETQYF,TGCAGTGCCCGCCCACGCCCGGGACAGGGGTACGAGACCCAGTACTTC
TRBJ2-1,TRBV6-4,NA,many,CASSDSPAGAHEQFF,TGTGCCAGCAGTGACTCGCCAGCAGGGGCCCATGAGCAGTTCTTC
TRBJ1-5,TRBV27,NA,once,CASSPGRCNQPQHF,TGTGCCAGCAGTCCGGGACGTTGCAATCAGCCCCAGCATTTT
TRBJ2-7,TRBV29-1,TRBD1,many,CSVEGDRGSYEQYF,TGCAGCGTTGAAGGGGACAGGGGGAGCTACGAGCAGTACTTC
TRBJ1-2,TRBV7-2,TRBD1,NA,CASSSGTGAYGYTF,TGTGCCAGCAGCTCGGGGACAGGGGCCTATGGCTACACCTTC
TRBJ1-2,TRBV10-3,NA,NA,CAISRDSPNYGYTF,TGTGCCATCAGCCGGGACTCCCCTAACTATGGCTACACCTTC
TRBJ2-7,TRBV7-8,TRBD1,few,CASSFRTGSSYEQYF,TGTGCCAGCAGCTTCCGGACAGGTAGCTCCTACGAGCAGTACTTC
TRBJ2-7,TRBV20-1,NA,NA,CSASGTEFYEQYF,TGCAGTGCTAGTGGGACTGAGTTCTACGAGCAGTACTTC
TRBJ2-3,TRBV5-4,NA,few,CASSLADRNTDTQYF,TGTGCCAGCAGCTTGGCGGACCGAAACACAGATACGCAGTATTTT
TRBJ2-1,TRBV29-1,NA,once,CSVDWGEEQFF,TGCAGCGTTGATTGGGGGGAGGAGCAGTTCTTC
TRBJ2-7,TRBV19,TRBD2,NA,CASSLAGVVGDEQYF,TGTGCCAGTAGCCTAGCGGGAGTTGTCGGCGACGAGCAGTACTTC
TRBJ2-5,TRBV5-1,NA,NA,CASSLADRPQETQYF,TGCGCCAGCAGCTTGGCCGACAGGCCGCAAGAGACCCAGTACTTC
TRBJ1-2,TRBV20-1,TRBD1,NA,CSAGRTGASGGYTF,TGCAGTGCGGGACGGACAGGGGCCTCTGGTGGCTACACCTTC
TRBJ1-5,TRBV20-1,TRBD1,many,CSAGTVDSNQPQHF,TGCAGTGCTGGGACAGTAGATAGCAATCAGCCCCAGCATTTT
TRBJ2-7,TRBV19,TRBD1,NA,CAGSIDRDEQHF,TGTGCCGGTAGTATTGACAGGGACGAGCAGCACTTC
TRBJ1-1,TRBV15,NA,NA,CATGGAVNTEAFF,TGTGCCACCGGAGGGGCCGTGAACACTGAAGCTTTCTTT
TRBJ2-7,TRBV7-6,NA,NA,CASSPGSGEQYF,TGTGCCAGCAGCCCGGGCTCCGGCGAGCAGTACTTC
TRBJ1-6,TRBV3-1,NA,many,CASSQEDSSYNSPLHF,TGTGCCAGCAGCCAAGAGGACAGCTCCTATAATTCACCCCTCCACTTT
TRBJ1-6,TRBV6-5,TRBD1,many,CASSYGSPGQDNSPLHF,TGTGCCAGCAGTTACGGATCCCCGGGACAGGATAATTCACCCCTCCACTTT
TRBJ2-3,TRBV7-9,TRBD2,NA,CASSLGLAGGPDTQYF,TGTGCCAGCAGCTTGGGACTAGCGGGGGGGCCAGATACGCAGTATTTT
TRBJ1-1,TRBV5-1,NA,NA,CASSLSGGHEAFF,TGTGCCAGCAGCCTCTCAGGAGGCCATGAAGCTTTCTTT
TRBJ2-3,TRBV7-9,TRBD2,NA,CASSLTGGRAPDTQYF,TGTGCCAGCAGCTTAACAGGCGGGAGGGCCCCAGATACGCAGTATTTT
TRBJ2-3,TRBV20-1,NA,few,CSAEIEVSRTQYF,TGCAGTGCGGAGATAGAAGTTAGTCGTACGCAGTATTTT
TRBJ2-1,TRBV7-7,NA,NA,CAGSGIQGSYNEQFF,TGTGCTGGCAGCGGCATACAGGGCTCCTACAATGAGCAGTTCTTC
TRBJ2-2,TRBV10-1,TRBD2,NA,CASTSGNTGELFF,TGCGCCAGCACTAGCGGGAACACCGGGGAGCTGTTTTTT
TRBJ2-7,TRBV9,NA,NA,CASSVDGEPYEQYF,TGTGCCAGCAGCGTAGACGGGGAACCCTACGAGCAGTACTTC
TRBJ2-7,TRBV19,NA,NA,CASSIGATVEQYF,TGTGCCAGTAGTATAGGTGCGACGGTCGAGCAGTACTTC
TRBJ2-7,TRBV15,NA,NA,CATSREQRSEQYF,TGTGCCACCAGCAGAGAACAAAGGAGCGAGCAGTACTTC
TRBJ1-1,TRBV9,NA,NA,CASSVVFGNTEAFF,TGTGCCAGCAGCGTAGTTTTTGGGAACACTGAAGCTTTCTTT
TRBJ1-6,TRBV10-3,NA,NA,CAISESMRGLTVF,TGTGCCATCAGTGAGTCTATGAGGGGACTCACAGTGTTT
TRBJ1-3,TRBV30,NA,NA,CAWSRDSGSGNTIYF,TGTGCCTGGAGTAGGGACTCCGGCTCTGGAAACACCATATATTTT
TRBJ2-5,TRBV7-2,NA,NA,CASRPTSYETQYF,TGTGCCAGCAGGCCTACTAGTTACGAGACCCAGTACTTC
TRBJ2-3,TRBV7-9,NA,NA,CASSSQTDTQYF,TGTGCCAGCAGCTCACAGACAGATACGCAGTATTTT
TRBJ1-2,TRBV10-2,NA,few,CASSESPGPYGYTF,TGCGCCAGCAGTGAGTCGCCGGGGCCCTATGGCTACACCTTC
TRBJ2-7,TRBV7-8,NA,few,CASSLGTEYEQYF,TGTGCCAGCAGCTTAGGTACGGAATACGAGCAGTACTTC
TRBJ1-4,TRBV9,TRBD1,NA,CASSYLGTANEKLFF,TGTGCCAGCAGTTATCTCGGGACAGCGAATGAAAAACTGTTTTTT
TRBJ1-1,TRBV20-1,NA,NA,CSARDQAGGEAFF,TGCAGTGCTAGAGATCAGGCAGGCGGTGAAGCTTTCTTT
TRBJ2-7,TRBV7-6,NA,NA,CASRGDEWEQYF,TGTGCCAGCCGGGGAGATGAGTGGGAGCAGTACTTC